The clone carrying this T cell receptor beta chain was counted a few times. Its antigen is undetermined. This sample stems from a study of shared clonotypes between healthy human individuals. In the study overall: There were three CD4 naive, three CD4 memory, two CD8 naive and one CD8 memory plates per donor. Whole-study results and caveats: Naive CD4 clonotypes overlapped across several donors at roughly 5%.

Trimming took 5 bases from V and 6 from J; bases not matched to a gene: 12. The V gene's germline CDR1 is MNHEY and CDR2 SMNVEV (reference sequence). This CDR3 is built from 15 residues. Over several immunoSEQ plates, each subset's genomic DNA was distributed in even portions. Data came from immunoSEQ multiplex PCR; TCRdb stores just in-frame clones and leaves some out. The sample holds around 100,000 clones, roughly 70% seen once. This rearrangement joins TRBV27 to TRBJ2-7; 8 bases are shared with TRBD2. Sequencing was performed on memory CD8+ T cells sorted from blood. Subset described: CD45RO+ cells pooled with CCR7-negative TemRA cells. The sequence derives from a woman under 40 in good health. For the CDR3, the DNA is TGTGCCAGCAGTCTCGACGTCGGGGGGGGTAGCGAGCAGTACTTC. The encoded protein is CASSLDVGGGSEQYF.